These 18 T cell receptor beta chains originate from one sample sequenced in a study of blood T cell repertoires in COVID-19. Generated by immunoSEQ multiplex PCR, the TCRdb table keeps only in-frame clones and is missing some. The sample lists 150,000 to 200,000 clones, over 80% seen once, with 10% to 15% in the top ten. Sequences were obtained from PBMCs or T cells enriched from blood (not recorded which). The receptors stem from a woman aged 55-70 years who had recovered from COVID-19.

The CDR3 DNA reads TGTGCCTGGAGTGAAGGAGATAGCAATCAGCCCCAGCATTTT. Its protein product is CAWSEGDSNQPQHF. The J gene is TRBJ1-5, the V gene TRBV30; D gene ambiguous. The CDR3 has 14 residues. CDR1 GTSNPN and CDR2 SVGIG come from the germline V gene (reference sequence). V lost 1 base, J lost 0 bases, and 7 bases lay in between.

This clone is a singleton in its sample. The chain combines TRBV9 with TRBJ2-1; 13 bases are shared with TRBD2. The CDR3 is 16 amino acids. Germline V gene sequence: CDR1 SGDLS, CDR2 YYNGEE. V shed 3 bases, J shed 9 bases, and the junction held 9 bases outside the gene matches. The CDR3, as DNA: TGTGCCAGCAGCGAGCGGACTAGCGGGAGCCGAGCTGAGCAGTTCTTC. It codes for CASSERTSGSRAEQFF.

The CDR3 coding sequence is TGTGCCAGCAGCCCGATACCCGGGGGGGGCCGAAATGAGCAGTTCTTC. Protein product: CASSPIPGGGRNEQFF. The rearrangement joins TRBV7-9 to TRBJ2-1; TRBD2 matches 8 bases. Trimming cost V 5 bases and J 7 bases; bases outside gene matches: 13. Germline CDR1 reads SEHNR; CDR2 reads FQNEAQ (reference sequence). The CDR3 covers 16 residues.

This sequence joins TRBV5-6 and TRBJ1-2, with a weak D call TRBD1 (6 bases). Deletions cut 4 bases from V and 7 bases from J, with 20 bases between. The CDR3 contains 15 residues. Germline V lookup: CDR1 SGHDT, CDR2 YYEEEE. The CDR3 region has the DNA TGTGCCAGCAGCCCGCTGGACAGTGACGGGTCTGGCTACACCTTC. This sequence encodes CASSPLDSDGSGYTF.

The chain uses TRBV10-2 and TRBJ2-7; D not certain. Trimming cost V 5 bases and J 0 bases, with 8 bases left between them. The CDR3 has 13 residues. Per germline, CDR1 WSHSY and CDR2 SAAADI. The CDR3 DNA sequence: TGCGCCAGCAGTTTTTCTAGCTCCTACGAGCAGTACTTC. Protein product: CASSFSSSYEQYF.

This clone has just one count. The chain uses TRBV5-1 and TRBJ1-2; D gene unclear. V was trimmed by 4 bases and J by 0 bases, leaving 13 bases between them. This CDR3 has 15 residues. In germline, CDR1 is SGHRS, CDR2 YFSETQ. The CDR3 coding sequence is TGCGCCAGCAGCCCCGGGATCGCGACTAACTATGGCTACACCTTC. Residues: CASSPGIATNYGYTF. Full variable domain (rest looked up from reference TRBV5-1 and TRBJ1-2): KAGVTQTPRYLIKTRGQQVTLSCSPISGHRSVSWYQQTPGQGLQFLFEYFSETQRNKGNFPGRFSGRQFSNSRSEMNVSTLELGDSALYLCASSPGIATNYGYTFGSGTRLTVV.

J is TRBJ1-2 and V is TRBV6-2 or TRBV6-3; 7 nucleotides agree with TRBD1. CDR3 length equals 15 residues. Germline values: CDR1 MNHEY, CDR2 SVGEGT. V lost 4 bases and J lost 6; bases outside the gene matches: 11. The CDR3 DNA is TGTGCCAGCAGTTCGCGGGACAGCTGGACTCATGGCTACACCTTC. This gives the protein CASSSRDSWTHGYTF.

The CDR3 DNA reads as TGTGCCAGCAGAGGGAAGCCTCCGGGACAGGGATTTGGTGGCTACACCTTC. This encodes CASRGKPPGQGFGGYTF. The V call is TRBV25-1, the J call TRBJ1-2; 9 bases line up with TRBD1. CDR1 and CDR2 from the germline V gene are MGHDK and SYGVNS. The CDR3 has 17 amino acids. Trimming at V came to 6 bases and at J to 7 bases, leaving 18 bases not matched to a gene.

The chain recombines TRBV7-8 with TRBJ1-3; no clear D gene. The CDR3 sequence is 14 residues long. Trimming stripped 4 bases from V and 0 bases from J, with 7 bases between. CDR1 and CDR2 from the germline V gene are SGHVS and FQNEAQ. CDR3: CASSSHGSGNTIYF. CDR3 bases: TGTGCCAGCAGCTCCCACGGCTCTGGAAACACCATATATTTT.

The CDR3 nucleotides are TGTGCCATCCGTCAGGGGCCGATGAACACTGAAGCTTTCTTT. It codes for CAIRQGPMNTEAFF. The chain has TRBV10-3 and TRBJ1-1, with D possibly TRBD1 on 6 matching bases. CDR1 is ENHRY, CDR2 SYGVKD, per germline. CDR3 length equals 14 residues. Trimming removed 8 bases from V and 0 bases from J, with 13 bases in between.

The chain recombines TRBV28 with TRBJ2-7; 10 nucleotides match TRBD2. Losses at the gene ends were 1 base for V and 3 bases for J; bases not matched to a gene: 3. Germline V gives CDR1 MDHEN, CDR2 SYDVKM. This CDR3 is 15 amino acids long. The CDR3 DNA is TGTGCCAGCAGTTTATCCGCTAGCGGGAGCTACGAGCAGTACTTC. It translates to CASSLSASGSYEQYF.

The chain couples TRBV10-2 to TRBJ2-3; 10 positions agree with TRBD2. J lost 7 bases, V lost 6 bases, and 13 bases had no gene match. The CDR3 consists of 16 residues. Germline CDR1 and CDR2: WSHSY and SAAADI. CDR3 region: CASSPPASGSTNTQYF. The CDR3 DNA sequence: TGCGCCAGCAGCCCCCCGGCTAGCGGGAGTACTAATACGCAGTATTTT.

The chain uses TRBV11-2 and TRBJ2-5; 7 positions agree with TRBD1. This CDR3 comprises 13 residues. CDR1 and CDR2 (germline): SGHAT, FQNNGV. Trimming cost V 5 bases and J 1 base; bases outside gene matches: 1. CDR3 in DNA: TGTGCCAGCAGCCAGGGGGTCCAAGAGACCCAGTACTTC. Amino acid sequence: CASSQGVQETQYF.

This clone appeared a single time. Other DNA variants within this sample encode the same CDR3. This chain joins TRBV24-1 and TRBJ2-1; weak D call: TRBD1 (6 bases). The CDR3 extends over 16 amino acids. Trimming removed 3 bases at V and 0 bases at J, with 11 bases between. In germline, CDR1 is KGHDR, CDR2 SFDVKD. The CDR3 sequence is CATSDPTGSSYNEQFF. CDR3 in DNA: TGTGCCACCAGTGATCCAACAGGGAGCTCCTACAATGAGCAGTTCTTC.

The CDR3 DNA follows: TGTGCCAGCAGCGTAGGAGGTCCCCTAGGCTACACCTTC. This gives the protein CASSVGGPLGYTF. V gene TRBV9 combines with J gene TRBJ1-2, with D uncertain. The CDR3 contains 13 residues. The V end was cut by 0 bases, the J end by 8 bases, with 11 bases between. CDR1 SGDLS and CDR2 YYNGEE come from the germline V gene.

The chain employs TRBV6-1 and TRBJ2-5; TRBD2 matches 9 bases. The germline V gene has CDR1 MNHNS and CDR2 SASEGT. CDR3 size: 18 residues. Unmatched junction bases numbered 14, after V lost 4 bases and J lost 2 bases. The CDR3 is CASSVWAVWTSAQETQYF. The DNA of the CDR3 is TGTGCCAGCAGTGTCTGGGCCGTGTGGACTAGCGCACAAGAGACCCAGTACTTC.

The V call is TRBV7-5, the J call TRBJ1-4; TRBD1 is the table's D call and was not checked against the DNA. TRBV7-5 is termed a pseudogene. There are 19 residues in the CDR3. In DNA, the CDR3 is TGTGTCAGAAGCTACCCGGGACAGGGATGTGCGTTGTCAAATGAAAAACTGTTTTTT. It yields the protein CVRSYPGQGCALSNEKLFF.

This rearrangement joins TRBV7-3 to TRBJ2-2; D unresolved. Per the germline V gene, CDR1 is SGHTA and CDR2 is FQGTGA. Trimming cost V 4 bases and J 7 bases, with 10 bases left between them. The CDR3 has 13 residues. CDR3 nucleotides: TGTGCCAGCAGCTCCTTTCCCGGCGGGGAGCTGTTTTTT. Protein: CASSSFPGGELFF.